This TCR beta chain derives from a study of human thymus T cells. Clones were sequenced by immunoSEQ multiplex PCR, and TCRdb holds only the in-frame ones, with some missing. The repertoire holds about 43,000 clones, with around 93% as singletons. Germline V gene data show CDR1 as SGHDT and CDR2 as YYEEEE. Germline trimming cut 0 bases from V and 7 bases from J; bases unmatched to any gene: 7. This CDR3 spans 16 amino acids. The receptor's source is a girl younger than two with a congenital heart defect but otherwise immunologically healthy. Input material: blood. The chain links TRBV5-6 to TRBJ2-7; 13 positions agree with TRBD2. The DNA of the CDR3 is TGTGCCAGCAGCTTGGAGCCCCTGACTAGCGGGAGGGAGCAGTACTTC. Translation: CASSLEPLTSGREQYF.